Listed here is a single T cell receptor (beta chain). The antigen remains unidentified. This sample is drawn from a study of T cell repertoires in aging, cancer and after chemotherapy. Across the whole study: About 8.9 million TCR reads made up the full dataset. Overall study findings and caveats: Across the chemotherapy interval, each cancer cohort showed higher median generation probability, suggesting thymic rebound. Compared with age-matched healthy donors, untreated hematological or solid cancer patients showed higher blood TCR clonality.

Germline lookup yields CDR1 LNHDA and CDR2 SQIVND (reference sequence). The CDR3 sequence is 13 residues long. V lost 3 bases, J lost 3 bases, and 5 bases lay in between. Rearranged V-D-J TRB sequences were amplified with a mixed TRB-A/B primer pool. TCRdb used MiXCR to reprocess the multiplex PCR reads, holding one entry per CDR3 protein. Of about 4,900 distinct CDR3 sequences listed, over 45% are singletons. TCR beta rearrangements were amplified from peripheral blood genomic DNA. Sequenced material: blood. The genes are TRBV19 and TRBJ2-2; D call uncertain. The sequence was obtained from a human donor in good health. DNA of the CDR3: TGTGCCAGTAGTATGCAGTACACCGGGGAGCTGTTTTTT. Protein product: CASSMQYTGELFF.